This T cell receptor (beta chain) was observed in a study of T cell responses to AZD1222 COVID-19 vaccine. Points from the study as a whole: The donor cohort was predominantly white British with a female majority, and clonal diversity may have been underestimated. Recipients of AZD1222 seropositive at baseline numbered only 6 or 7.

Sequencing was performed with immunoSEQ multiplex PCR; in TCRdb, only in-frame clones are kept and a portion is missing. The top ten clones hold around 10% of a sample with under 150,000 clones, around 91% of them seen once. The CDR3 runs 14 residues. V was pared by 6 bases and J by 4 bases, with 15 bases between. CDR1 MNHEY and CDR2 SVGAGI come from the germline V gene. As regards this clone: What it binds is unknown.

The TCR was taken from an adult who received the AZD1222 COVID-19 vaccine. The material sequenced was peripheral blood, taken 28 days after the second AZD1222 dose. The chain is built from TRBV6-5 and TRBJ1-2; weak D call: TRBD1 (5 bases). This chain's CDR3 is CASSPFPDSYGYTF. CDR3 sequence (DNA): TGTGCCAGCAGCCCCTTCCCCGACAGCTATGGCTACACCTTC.